This T cell receptor beta chain stems from a study of early T cells in non-severe SARS-CoV-2 infection. The V and J ends lost 4 bases and 3 bases, in that order; junction bases with no gene match: 15. The CDR3 is made up of 18 amino acids. Germline lookup yields CDR1 SGHRS and CDR2 YFSETQ. MiXCR, applied by TCRdb to the 5' RACE reads, yields one record per CDR3 protein. The repertoire consists of approximately 83,000 distinct CDR3 sequences, with 11% to 15% occurring once and the leading ten covering 10% to 11%. Sequencing used whole blood. The genes are TRBV5-1 and TRBJ1-3, with 8 positions matching TRBD1. The clonotype was recovered from an adult who was a healthcare worker with PCR-confirmed SARS-CoV-2 infection or an uninfected control (not recorded which). CDR3 nucleotide sequence: TGCGCCAGCAGCGCGGACGCCCAGGGGGCCTTAGGTGGAAACACCATATATTTT. This gives the protein CASSADAQGALGGNTIYF.